This T cell receptor beta chain is drawn from a study of blood T cells in healthy people across ages. The V end was cut by 3 bases, the J end by 7 bases, with 7 bases between. The CDR3 is 12 residues long. Germline V CDR1 and CDR2: MNHEY, SVGEGT. Primed by a sample-barcoded 5' primer and a J-beta primer mix, a second PCR proceeded for roughly 7 to 11 cycles. MiXCR, applied by TCRdb to the 5' RACE reads, yields one record per CDR3 protein. In the table there are fewer than 950,000 distinct CDR3 sequences, 36% of which are singletons. The sequencing input was blood. The origin of this receptor is a young man in good health. This rearrangement joins TRBV6-2 or TRBV6-3 to TRBJ2-1; D not certain. The CDR3 spells CASSYHTNEQFF. The DNA for the CDR3 is TGTGCCAGCAGTTATCATACGAATGAGCAGTTCTTC.